Given below is one T cell receptor beta chain in context. This record belongs to a study of Ad26.COV2.S vaccination and SARS-CoV-2 variants. Study details: The vaccine Ad26.COV2.S was put into the muscle once, or twice with 56 days between.

This table comes from immunoSEQ multiplex PCR, and its TCRdb copy is limited to in-frame clones, with some not included. The data hold some 480,000 clones, with around 88% observed a single time. As for treatment: 15 to 20 received Ad26.COV2.S at low or high dose, single or two shots; a few received placebo; per-sample allocation not given. All samples were drawn on day 63, counting from the first vaccine or placebo injection. Germline-derived CDR1 and CDR2 are SGHDT and YYEEEE. Germline trimming cut 5 bases from V and 4 bases from J; bases unmatched to any gene: 6. The CDR3 is made up of 15 amino acids.

The chain uses TRBV5-6 and TRBJ1-4; TRBD1 matches 9 bases. This clonotype originated in a person aged 18-65 years who received the Ad26.COV2.S COVID-19 vaccine or a placebo. The material was peripheral blood, obtained in a trial of Ad26.COV2.S vaccine versus placebo. In nucleotides, the CDR3 is TGTGCCAGCAGTCCGGGACAGGGCCGTAATGAAAAACTGTTTTTT. Translating it yields CASSPGQGRNEKLFF.